A single sample is the source of the 26 T cell receptor beta chains below, sequenced in a study of cytomegalovirus exposure and HLA in healthy donors. Repertoires were generated with immunoSEQ multiplex PCR, while TCRdb's copy carries only in-frame clones and drops some. Among around 200,000 clones listed, roughly 88% were seen once. Specimen: PBMCs. The origin of the receptors is a young woman in good health and CMV-seronegative.

V is TRBV27 and J is TRBJ2-5, with TRBD1 as a possible D gene (5 bases). The germline V gene encodes CDR1 MNHEY and CDR2 SMNVEV (reference sequence). Trimming pared 6 bases from V and 1 base from J, leaving 15 bases between. The CDR3 consists of 15 residues. The CDR3 region is CASRVLGRVQETQYF. The CDR3 coding sequence is TGTGCCAGCAGGGTCCTGGGCAGGGTCCAAGAGACCCAGTACTTC.

This sequence joins TRBV30 and TRBJ2-7, with 9 bases aligning to TRBD2. V was pared by 2 bases and J by 6 bases, with 5 bases of the junction left unmatched. This CDR3 region has 13 residues. CDR1 is GTSNPN, CDR2 SVGIG, per germline (reference sequence). CDR3 sequence: CAWSNSGSGEQYF. CDR3 nucleotides: TGTGCCTGGAGTAATAGCGGGAGCGGCGAGCAGTACTTC.

With regard to this clone: The sample holds other DNA sequences that translate to the same CDR3. The CDR3 spells CASSQAGYEQYF. CDR3 sequence (DNA): TGTGCCAGCAGCCAAGCAGGATACGAGCAGTACTTC. The genes are TRBV14 and TRBJ2-7; D unresolved. The CDR3 extends over 12 amino acids. V dropped 1 base and J dropped 4 bases, with 5 bases sitting between them. Germline loops: CDR1 SGHDN, CDR2 FVKESK. The entire variable domain, with the rest obtained from reference TRBV14 and TRBJ2-7, is as follows: EAGVTQFPSHSVIEKGQTVTLRCDPISGHDNLYWYRRVMGKEIKFLLHFVKESKQDESGMPNNRFLAERTGGTYSTLKVQPAELEDSGVYFCASSQAGYEQYFGPGTRLTVT.

The chain combines TRBV10-3 with TRBJ2-7; TRBD2 is a possible D gene (6 bases). The V gene lost 1 base and the J gene lost 5 bases, with 6 bases spanning the gap. The CDR3 extends over 12 amino acids. The V gene's germline CDR1 is ENHRY and CDR2 SYGVKD. DNA for the CDR3: TGTGCCATCAGTGAGTGGAGGGACGAGCAGTACTTC. It encodes CAISEWRDEQYF.

The V call is TRBV20-1, the J call TRBJ1-5; D is undetermined. Germline lookup yields CDR1 DFQATT and CDR2 SNEGSKA (reference sequence). CDR3 length: 9 residues. CDR3 amino acids: CSAGQPQHF. The CDR3 region has the DNA TGCAGCGCCGGGCAGCCCCAGCATTTT.

The V call is TRBV5-1, the J call TRBJ2-7; D is possibly TRBD2 (6 bases). V lost 0 bases and J lost 3, with 13 bases in between. The germline CDR1 and CDR2 sequences are SGHRS and YFSETQ. CDR3 size: 15 residues. This CDR3 reads CASSLVSGSHYEQYF. Here the CDR3 DNA reads TGCGCCAGCAGCTTGGTGAGCGGGTCCCACTACGAGCAGTACTTC.

The CDR3 loop is CASSLDYSYEQYF. The CDR3 nucleotides are TGTGCCAGCAGCTTGGACTACTCCTACGAGCAGTACTTC. This chain connects TRBV5-6 to TRBJ2-7; no firm D call. Germline CDR1 SGHDT, CDR2 YYEEEE. There are 13 residues in the CDR3. V was pared by 0 bases and J by 0 bases, with 4 bases between.

The genes are TRBV7-9 and TRBJ1-4; 7 positions match TRBD1. The CDR3 consists of 14 residues. Germline V lookup: CDR1 SEHNR, CDR2 FQNEAQ (reference sequence). Germline trimming cut 5 bases from V and 4 bases from J; bases unmatched to any gene: 4. Here the CDR3 DNA reads TGTGCCAGCAGCGAACAGGGGTTTAATGAAAAACTGTTTTTT. Residues: CASSEQGFNEKLFF.

The J gene is TRBJ2-7, the V gene TRBV11-2, with a weak D call TRBD1 (6 bases). The CDR3 runs to 15 residues. Trimming shortened V by 1 base and J by 1 base, and 11 bases separated the two germline ends. Germline values: CDR1 SGHAT, CDR2 FQNNGV. CDR3 DNA sequence: TGTGCCAGCAGCTTAGGTGTTCAGGGGTCCTACGAGCAGTACTTC. This sequence encodes CASSLGVQGSYEQYF.

This rearrangement joins TRBV9 to TRBJ2-1, with 7 nucleotides matching TRBD1. CDR3 size: 16 residues. Germline V gives CDR1 SGDLS, CDR2 YYNGEE. Trimming cost V 1 base and J 9 bases; bases outside gene matches: 13. This CDR3 reads CASSVTHRGQDGEQFF. CDR3 sequence (DNA): TGTGCCAGCAGCGTAACTCACAGGGGCCAGGATGGTGAGCAGTTCTTC.

The chain uses TRBV4-2 and TRBJ1-2; possible D gene TRBD1, 6 bases. Germline V gives CDR1 LGHNA, CDR2 YNFKEQ. The V and J ends lost 0 bases and 2 bases respectively, with 10 bases between them. The length of the CDR3 is 15 residues. The CDR3: CASSQDWTANYGYTF. CDR3 bases: TGTGCCAGCAGCCAAGATTGGACAGCGAACTATGGCTACACCTTC.

This chain uses TRBV28 with TRBJ1-2, with D possibly matching TRBD1 (5 bases). CDR3 length: 14 amino acids. V dropped 2 bases and J dropped 2 bases, with 9 bases sitting between them. Germline lookup yields CDR1 MDHEN and CDR2 SYDVKM. CDR3 DNA sequence: TGTGCCAGCAGTTTAAGACAGCCCAACTATGGCTACACCTTC. As protein: CASSLRQPNYGYTF.

V usage is TRBV5-6 and J usage is TRBJ1-4; D is perhaps TRBD1 (5 bases). CDR1 SGHDT and CDR2 YYEEEE come from the germline V gene. The CDR3 covers 14 residues. Trimming cost V 2 bases and J 5 bases, with 10 bases left between them. CDR3 in amino acids: CASSLGVPNEKLFF. The DNA for the CDR3 is TGTGCCAGCAGCTTAGGGGTCCCAAATGAAAAACTGTTTTTT.

CDR3 sequence reads: CSVGQVGETQYF. In DNA, the CDR3 is TGCAGCGTGGGACAGGTAGGAGAGACCCAGTACTTC. V and J are TRBV29-1 and TRBJ2-5, with 8 bases lining up with TRBD1. The CDR3 is 12 amino acids. Germline loops: CDR1 SQVTM, CDR2 ANQGSEA. V gave up 6 bases and J gave up 4 bases; unmatched junction bases: 4.

This chain uses TRBV6-1 with TRBJ1-1; D is unresolved. CDR1 is MNHNS and CDR2 is SASEGT in the germline V gene. Between the trimmed V and J ends, which lost 7 bases and 4 bases, there was a span of 16 bases. The CDR3 totals 14 residues. The CDR3 coding sequence is TGTGCCAGCAAAGAGGGCATCGCCCCCACTGAAGCTTTCTTT. It translates to CASKEGIAPTEAFF.

The rearrangement links TRBV7-9 to TRBJ1-1, with TRBD1 matching 7 bases. The V and J ends lost 4 bases and 6 bases, in that order; junction bases with no gene match: 14. CDR1 is SEHNR and CDR2 is FQNEAQ in the germline V gene (reference sequence). The CDR3 covers 16 residues. CDR3 sequence reads: CASSSFLAVGQAEAFF. The DNA of the CDR3 is TGTGCCAGCAGCTCCTTCTTAGCCGTTGGACAGGCTGAAGCTTTCTTT.

This sequence joins TRBV19 and TRBJ2-1; possibly TRBD1 for D (5 bases). Trimming removed 1 base at V and 8 bases at J, with 12 bases between. The CDR3 length is 14 residues. Germline lookup yields CDR1 LNHDA and CDR2 SQIVND (reference sequence). The CDR3 loop is CASSIGAGFDEQFF. The CDR3 nucleotides are TGTGCCAGTAGTATAGGGGCAGGGTTTGATGAGCAGTTCTTC.

This clone occurred once. V is TRBV10-3 and J is TRBJ2-5; 8 positions match TRBD1. In germline, CDR1 is ENHRY, CDR2 SYGVKD. This CDR3 is built from 18 residues. The J segment lost 5 bases and the V segment lost 3 bases, leaving 17 bases of the junction unmatched. The CDR3 bases are TGTGCCATCAGTGACCTTAACTCGGGGCAGGGGGCAGGGGAGACCCAGTACTTC. Residues: CAISDLNSGQGAGETQYF.

The chain combines TRBV12-1 with TRBJ2-7; the table's D call of TRBD2 was not tested on the DNA. TRBV12-1 corresponds to a pseudogene. This CDR3 region has 13 residues. The CDR3 DNA sequence: TGTGCCCGACGGGGGTATAGCTCCTACGAGCAGTACTTC. This sequence encodes CARRGYSSYEQYF.

The chain is built from TRBV29-1 and TRBJ2-7, with 9 bases aligning to TRBD1. V was pared by 6 bases and J by 5 bases, with 11 bases of the junction left unmatched. The CDR3 runs 14 residues. The germline V gene has CDR1 SQVTM and CDR2 ANQGSEA. The CDR3 is CSVIPTDRGHEQYF. The CDR3 bases are TGCAGCGTGATCCCCACGGACAGGGGCCACGAGCAGTACTTC.

The rearrangement links TRBV25-1 to TRBJ1-2, with D tentatively TRBD1 (6 bases). Germline CDR1 reads MGHDK; CDR2 reads SYGVNS. The CDR3 runs 14 residues. The V end was cut by 1 base, the J end by 8 bases, with 14 bases between. The CDR3: CASSELGAKVGYTF. DNA for the CDR3: TGTGCCAGCAGTGAATTGGGGGCCAAGGTGGGCTACACCTTC.

V and J are TRBV10-3 and TRBJ1-2; D gene uncertain. Trimming took 4 bases from V and 6 from J, leaving 15 bases between them. CDR3 length equals 14 residues. In germline, CDR1 is ENHRY, CDR2 SYGVKD. CDR3 nucleotides: TGTGCCATCAGTGGACCCCCGGGAAGGAATGGCTACACCTTC. Translation gives CAISGPPGRNGYTF.

The V gene is TRBV2, the J gene TRBJ2-2; D is possibly TRBD2 (5 bases). CDR3 length: 15 amino acids. Germline loops: CDR1 SNHLY, CDR2 FYNNEI. Trimming removed 3 bases at V and 5 bases at J, with 13 bases between. This CDR3 is CASSELLLATGELFF. The CDR3 DNA is TGTGCCAGCAGTGAGCTTTTGCTAGCTACCGGGGAGCTGTTTTTT.

This sequence joins TRBV4-3 and TRBJ2-7; D is possibly TRBD2 (5 bases). Trimming removed 0 bases from V and 4 bases from J, with 13 bases in between. The CDR3 is 15 residues long. CDR1 is LGHNA and CDR2 is YSLEER in the germline V gene. The CDR3 loop is CASSQDRRTPYEQYF. CDR3 DNA sequence: TGCGCCAGCAGCCAAGATCGACGGACTCCGTACGAGCAGTACTTC.

The chain has TRBV13 and TRBJ2-5; possibly TRBD2 for D (5 bases). This CDR3 spans 14 amino acids. CDR1 and CDR2 from the germline V gene are PRHDT and FYEKMQ (reference sequence). The germline V and J ends were trimmed by 3 bases and 3 bases, with 11 bases remaining between them. The CDR3 reads CASSFREREETQYF. CDR3 DNA sequence: TGTGCCAGCAGCTTCCGGGAAAGAGAAGAGACCCAGTACTTC.

The J gene is TRBJ2-2, the V gene TRBV10-1; 11 bases agree with TRBD1. This CDR3 is built from 15 residues. Per germline, CDR1 WNHNN and CDR2 SYGVQD (reference sequence). The junction had 5 bases not matched to a gene; V was cut back by 5 bases and J by 6 bases. The chain's CDR3 is CASSTGQGAAGELFF. The CDR3 DNA reads as TGCGCCAGCAGTACAGGACAGGGGGCGGCCGGGGAGCTGTTTTTT.